This T cell receptor beta chain comes out of a study of Graves' ophthalmopathy and Graves' hyperthyroidism. Study results and caveats: In separating ophthalmopathy from stable hyperthyroidism, a 13-signature model achieved approximately 91% sensitivity and 75% to 84% specificity. Most thyroid clonotypes with frequency above 0.001 were detected in blood too.

Amplified TCR beta CDR3 regions were obtained using RNA transcripts as template. The authors performed first-round RT-PCR with HTBI primers and then a second-round multiplex PCR. In TCRdb, the multiplex PCR reads were re-called with MiXCR into one record per CDR3 protein. In the table there are 580,000 or so distinct CDR3 sequences, 39% of which are singletons. This clonotype showed up many times. The antigen remains undetermined. With 5 bases removed from V and 2 bases from J, the gap between germline ends came to 12 bases. The CDR3 has 14 amino acids. The chain uses TRBV12-3 or TRBV12-4 and TRBJ1-2, with D unclear. The source material was peripheral blood or thyroid tissue (not recorded which). The clonotype comes from an adult man with Graves' hyperthyroidism. CDR3 sequence: CASSAPLPNYGYTF. In DNA form, the CDR3 reads TGTGCCAGCAGTGCCCCTCTCCCCAACTATGGCTACACCTTC.